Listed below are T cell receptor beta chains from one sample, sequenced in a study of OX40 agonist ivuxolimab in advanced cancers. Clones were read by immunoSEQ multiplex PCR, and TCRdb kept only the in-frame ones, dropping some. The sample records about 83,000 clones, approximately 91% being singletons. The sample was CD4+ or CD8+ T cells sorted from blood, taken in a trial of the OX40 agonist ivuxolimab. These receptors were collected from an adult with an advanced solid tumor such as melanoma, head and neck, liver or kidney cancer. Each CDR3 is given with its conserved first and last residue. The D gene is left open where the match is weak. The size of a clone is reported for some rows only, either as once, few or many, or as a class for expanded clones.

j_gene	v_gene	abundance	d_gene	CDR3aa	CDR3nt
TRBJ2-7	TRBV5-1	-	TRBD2	CASSFSGAGGYEQYF	TGCGCCAGCAGCTTTAGCGGGGCCGGCGGCTACGAGCAGTACTTC
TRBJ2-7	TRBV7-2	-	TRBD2	CASSFGGMSSFYEQYF	TGTGCCAGCAGTTTCGGGGGGATGAGCTCATTCTACGAGCAGTACTTC
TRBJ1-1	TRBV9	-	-	CASSDLQGNTEAFF	TGTGCCAGCAGCGACCTACAGGGGAACACTGAAGCTTTCTTT
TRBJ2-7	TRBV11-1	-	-	CASSLAPGPSYEQYF	TGTGCCAGCAGCTTAGCGCCGGGCCCCTCCTACGAGCAGTACTTC
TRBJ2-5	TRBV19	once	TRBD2	CASSIGLANQETQYF	TGTGCCAGTAGTATCGGACTAGCTAATCAAGAGACCCAGTACTTC
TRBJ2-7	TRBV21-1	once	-	CASSKEETGFYEQYF	TGTGCCAGCAGCAAAGAGGAGACAGGGTTTTACGAGCAGTACTTC
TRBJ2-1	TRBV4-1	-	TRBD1	CASSQGGDRVYNEQFF	TGCGCCAGCAGCCAAGGAGGGGACAGGGTATACAATGAGCAGTTCTTC
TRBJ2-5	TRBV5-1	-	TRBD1	CASSLTRQGEETQYF	TGCGCCAGCAGCTTGACTCGACAGGGTGAGGAGACCCAGTACTTC
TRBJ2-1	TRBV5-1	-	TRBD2	CASSLGLEYEQFF	TGCGCCAGCAGCCTAGGACTAGAGTATGAGCAGTTCTTC
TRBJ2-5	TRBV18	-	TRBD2	CASSPPRGTSGMYQETQYF	TGTGCCAGCTCACCACCGCGGGGGACTAGCGGGATGTACCAAGAGACCCAGTACTTC
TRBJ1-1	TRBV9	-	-	CASSVSRNTEAFF	TGTGCCAGCAGCGTATCGCGGAACACTGAAGCTTTCTTT
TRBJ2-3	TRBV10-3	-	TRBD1	CAIKGTGLVTDTQYF	TGTGCCATCAAGGGGACAGGGTTGGTCACAGATACGCAGTATTTT
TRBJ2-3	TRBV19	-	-	CASSNQGDADTQYF	TGTGCCAGTAGTAACCAGGGTGATGCAGATACGCAGTATTTT
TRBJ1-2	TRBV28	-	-	CASSSTTVNYGYTF	TGTGCCAGCAGCTCTACGACAGTGAACTATGGCTACACCTTC
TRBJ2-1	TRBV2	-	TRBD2	CASSGGSLRGGEQFF	TGTGCCAGCAGTGGCGGGAGCCTTCGCGGGGGTGAGCAGTTCTTC
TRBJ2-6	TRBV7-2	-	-	CASTQVGGPGANVLTF	TGTGCCAGCACCCAAGTGGGGGGGCCTGGGGCCAACGTCCTGACTTTC
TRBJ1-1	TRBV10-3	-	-	CAISESLGQMNTEAFF	TGTGCCATCAGTGAGTCACTCGGACAGATGAACACTGAAGCTTTCTTT
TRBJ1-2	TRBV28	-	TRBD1	CASSSPGQGGFGYTF	TGTGCCAGCAGTTCCCCCGGACAGGGAGGGTTCGGCTACACCTTC
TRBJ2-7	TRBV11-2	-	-	CASSLSMDGSYEQYF	TGTGCCAGCAGCTTGAGTATGGATGGATCCTACGAGCAGTACTTC
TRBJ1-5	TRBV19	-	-	CASSLNDQPQHF	TGTGCCAGTAGCCTCAATGATCAGCCCCAGCATTTT
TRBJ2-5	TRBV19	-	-	CASRRTVSETQYF	TGTGCCAGTCGAAGGACTGTATCGGAGACCCAGTACTTC
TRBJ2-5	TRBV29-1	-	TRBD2	CSVAGLASKGNQETQYF	TGCAGCGTTGCCGGACTAGCCTCTAAGGGTAACCAAGAGACCCAGTACTTC
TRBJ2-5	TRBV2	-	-	CASSETEETQYF	TGTGCCAGCAGTGAGACGGAAGAGACCCAGTACTTC
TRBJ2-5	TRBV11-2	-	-	CASSLDPNGETQYF	TGTGCCAGCAGCTTGGATCCCAATGGGGAGACCCAGTACTTC
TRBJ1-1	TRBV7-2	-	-	CASSWARGNTEAFF	TGTGCCAGCAGCTGGGCCCGGGGGAACACTGAAGCTTTCTTT
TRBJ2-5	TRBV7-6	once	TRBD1	CASSPGTVQETQYF	TGTGCCAGCAGCCCAGGGACAGTCCAAGAGACCCAGTACTTC
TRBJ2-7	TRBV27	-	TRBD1	CASSEFRDRGREQYF	TGTGCCAGCAGTGAGTTCCGGGACAGGGGGCGCGAGCAGTACTTC
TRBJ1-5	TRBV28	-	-	CASSPTGNSQPQHF	TGTGCCAGCAGCCCCACAGGGAATTCTCAGCCCCAGCATTTT
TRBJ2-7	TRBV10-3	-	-	CASRVSSYEQYF	TGTGCCAGCAGGGTGAGCTCCTACGAGCAGTACTTC
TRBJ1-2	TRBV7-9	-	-	CASSLDSYGYTF	TGTGCCAGCAGCTTAGACTCCTATGGCTACACCTTC
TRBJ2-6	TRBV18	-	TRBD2	CASSARVASGGSGANVLTF	TGTGCCAGCTCAGCCAGGGTGGCTAGCGGGGGATCTGGGGCCAACGTCCTGACTTTC
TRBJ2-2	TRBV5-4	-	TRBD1	CASSSKTGAVGTGELFF	TGTGCCAGCAGCTCAAAAACAGGGGCCGTCGGCACCGGGGAGCTGTTTTTT
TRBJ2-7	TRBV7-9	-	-	CASSPRPALRVDVQYF	TGTGCCAGCAGCCCCCGCCCGGCACTGAGAGTTGATGTGCAGTACTTC
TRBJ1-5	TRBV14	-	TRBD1	CASSRDRGNQPQHF	TGTGCCAGCAGCCGCGACAGGGGGAATCAGCCCCAGCATTTT
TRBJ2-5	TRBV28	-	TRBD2	CASSLSGLVEGQETQYF	TGTGCCAGCAGTTTATCGGGACTAGTAGAGGGCCAAGAGACCCAGTACTTC
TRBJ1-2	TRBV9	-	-	CASSVDTANYGYTF	TGTGCCAGCAGCGTAGATACAGCTAACTATGGCTACACCTTC
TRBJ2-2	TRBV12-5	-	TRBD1	CASAFGTGGTGELFF	TGTGCTAGTGCCTTTGGGACAGGGGGCACCGGGGAGCTGTTTTTT
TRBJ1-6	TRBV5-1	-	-	CASSLDRENSPLHF	TGCGCCAGCAGCTTGGACAGGGAAAATTCACCCCTCCACTTT
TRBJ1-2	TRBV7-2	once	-	CASSPEAGNYGYTF	TGTGCCAGCAGCCCGGAGGCCGGGAACTATGGCTACACCTTC
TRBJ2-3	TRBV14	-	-	CASSQSFYTDTQYF	TGTGCCAGCAGCCAATCTTTTTACACAGATACGCAGTATTTT